This T cell receptor beta chain was recorded in a study of CD8+CD57+ T cells in acquired aplastic anemia. Remarks on this clonotype: The antigen is not known.

The study's findings and limits: A significant difference in CD8+ Simpson's diversity between patients and controls was not found.

In germline, CDR1 is SGHTA, CDR2 FQGNSA. V gave up 1 base and J gave up 6 bases, with 10 bases separating them. The CDR3 has 13 amino acids. CDR3 and TCR beta VDJ profiling relied on genomic DNA as the template. MiXCR, run by TCRdb on the reads, gives a single entry per CDR3 protein. Counted here are some 290,000 distinct CDR3 sequences, 56% occurring once; the ten biggest clones make up 7% to 9%. Sequenced material: sorted CD4+, CD8+, or CD8+CD57+ T cells (not recorded which) from PBMCs. The source is a human donor with severe aplastic anemia or a healthy control (not recorded which). The gene calls are TRBV7-2 and TRBJ2-7, with unresolved D. CDR3: CASSLDRSAEQYF. The CDR3 bases are TGTGCCAGCAGCTTAGACCGATCTGCCGAGCAGTACTTC.